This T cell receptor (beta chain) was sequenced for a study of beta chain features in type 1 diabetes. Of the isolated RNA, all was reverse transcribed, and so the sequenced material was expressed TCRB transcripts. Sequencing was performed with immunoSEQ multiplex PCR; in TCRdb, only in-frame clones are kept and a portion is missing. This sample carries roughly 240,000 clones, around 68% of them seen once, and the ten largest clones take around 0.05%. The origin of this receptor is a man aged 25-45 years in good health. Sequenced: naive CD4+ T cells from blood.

The CDR3 loop reads CSVTYRVAYTEAFF. The CDR3 region has the DNA TGCAGCGTTACCTACAGGGTAGCATACACTGAAGCTTTCTTT. The chain links TRBV29-1 to TRBJ1-1, with D perhaps TRBD1 (6 bases). V was clipped by 5 bases and J by 3 bases, with 16 bases between them. The CDR3 is 14 residues long. Looked up from germline, CDR1 is SQVTM and CDR2 is ANQGSEA. Full variable domain (missing parts from reference TRBV29-1 and TRBJ1-1): SAVISQKPSRDICQRGTSLTIQCQVDSQVTMMFWYRQQPGQSLTLIATANQGSEATYESGFVIDKFPISRPNLTFSTLTVSNMSPEDSSIYLCSVTYRVAYTEAFFGQGTRLTVV.